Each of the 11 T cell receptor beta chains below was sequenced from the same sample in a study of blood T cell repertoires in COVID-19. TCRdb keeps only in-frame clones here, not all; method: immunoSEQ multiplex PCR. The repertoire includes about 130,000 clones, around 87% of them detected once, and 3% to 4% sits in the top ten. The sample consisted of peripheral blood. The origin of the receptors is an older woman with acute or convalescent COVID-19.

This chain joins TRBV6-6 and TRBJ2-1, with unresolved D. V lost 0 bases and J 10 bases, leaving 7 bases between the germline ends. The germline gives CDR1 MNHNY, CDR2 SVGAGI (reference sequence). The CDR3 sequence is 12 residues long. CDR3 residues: CASSYSRGEQFF. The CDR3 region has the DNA TGTGCCAGCAGTTACTCGAGAGGCGAGCAGTTCTTC.

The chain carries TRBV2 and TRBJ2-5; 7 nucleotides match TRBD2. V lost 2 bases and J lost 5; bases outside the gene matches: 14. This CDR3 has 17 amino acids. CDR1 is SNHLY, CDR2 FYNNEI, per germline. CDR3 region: CASSEKEAVAGWETQYF. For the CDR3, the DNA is TGTGCCAGCAGTGAAAAGGAGGCGGTAGCGGGCTGGGAGACCCAGTACTTC. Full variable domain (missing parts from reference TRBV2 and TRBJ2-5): EPEVTQTPSHQVTQMGQEVILRCVPISNHLYFYWYRQILGQKVEFLVSFYNNEISEKSEIFDDQFSVERPDGSNFTLKIRSTKLEDSAMYFCASSEKEAVAGWETQYFGPGTRLLVL.

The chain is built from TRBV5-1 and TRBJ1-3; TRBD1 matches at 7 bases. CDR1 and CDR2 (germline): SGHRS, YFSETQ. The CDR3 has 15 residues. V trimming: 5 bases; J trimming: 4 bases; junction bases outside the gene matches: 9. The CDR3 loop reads CASSRGGTRGNTIYF. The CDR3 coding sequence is TGCGCCAGCAGTCGAGGGGGCACGAGGGGAAACACCATATATTTT. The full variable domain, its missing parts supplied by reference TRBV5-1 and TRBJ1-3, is KAGVTQTPRYLIKTRGQQVTLSCSPISGHRSVSWYQQTPGQGLQFLFEYFSETQRNKGNFPGRFSGRQFSNSRSEMNVSTLELGDSALYLCASSRGGTRGNTIYFGEGSWLTVV.

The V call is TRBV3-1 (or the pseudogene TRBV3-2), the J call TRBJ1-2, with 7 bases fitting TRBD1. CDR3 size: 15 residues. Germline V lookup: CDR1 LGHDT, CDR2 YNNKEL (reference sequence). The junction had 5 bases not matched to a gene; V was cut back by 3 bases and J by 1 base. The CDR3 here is CASSQPGQINYGYTF. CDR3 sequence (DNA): TGTGCCAGCAGCCAGCCGGGACAGATTAACTATGGCTACACCTTC.

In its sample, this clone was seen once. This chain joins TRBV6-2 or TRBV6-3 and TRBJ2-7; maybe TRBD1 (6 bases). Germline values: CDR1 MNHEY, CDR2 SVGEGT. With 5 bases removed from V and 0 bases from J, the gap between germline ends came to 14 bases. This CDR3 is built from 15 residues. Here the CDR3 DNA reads TGTGCCAGCAGTCCCACAGGGCTAAGCTCCTACGAGCAGTACGTC. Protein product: CASSPTGLSSYEQYV.

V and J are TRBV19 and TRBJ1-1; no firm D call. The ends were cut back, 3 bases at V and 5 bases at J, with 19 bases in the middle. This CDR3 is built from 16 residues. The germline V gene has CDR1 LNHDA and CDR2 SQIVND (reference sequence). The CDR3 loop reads CASSIGIVTSTTEAFF. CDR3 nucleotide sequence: TGTGCCAGTAGTATCGGGATCGTGACATCTACTACTGAAGCTTTCTTT.

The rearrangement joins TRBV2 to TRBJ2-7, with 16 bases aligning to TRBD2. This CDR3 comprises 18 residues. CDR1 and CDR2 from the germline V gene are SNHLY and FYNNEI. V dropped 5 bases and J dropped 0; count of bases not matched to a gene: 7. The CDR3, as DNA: TGTGCCAGCAGTTATGGGACTAGCGGGAGGGGCGGCTCCTACGAGCAGTACGTC. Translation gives CASSYGTSGRGGSYEQYV.

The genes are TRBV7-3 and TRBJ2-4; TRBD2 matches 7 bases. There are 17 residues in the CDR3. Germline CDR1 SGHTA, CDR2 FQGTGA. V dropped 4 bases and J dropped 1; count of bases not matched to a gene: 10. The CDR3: CASSSPGTINAKNIQYF. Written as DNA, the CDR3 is TGTGCCAGCAGCTCCCCTGGGACTATAAACGCCAAAAACATTCAGTACTTC.

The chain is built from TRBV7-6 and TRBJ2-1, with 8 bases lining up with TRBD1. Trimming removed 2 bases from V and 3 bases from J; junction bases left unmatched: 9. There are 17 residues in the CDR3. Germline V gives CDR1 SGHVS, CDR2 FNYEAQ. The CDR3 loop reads CASSLTRFGQGYNEQFF. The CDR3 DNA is TGTGCCAGCAGCTTAACACGTTTTGGACAGGGCTACAATGAGCAGTTCTTC.

The CDR3 region is CASTTGRNSPLHF. For the CDR3, the DNA is TGTGCCAGCACGACAGGGCGTAATTCACCCCTCCACTTT. This rearrangement joins TRBV12-3 or TRBV12-4 to TRBJ1-6; 7 nucleotides align to TRBD1. V was clipped by 7 bases and J by 6 bases; unmatched bases: 3. The CDR3 consists of 13 residues.

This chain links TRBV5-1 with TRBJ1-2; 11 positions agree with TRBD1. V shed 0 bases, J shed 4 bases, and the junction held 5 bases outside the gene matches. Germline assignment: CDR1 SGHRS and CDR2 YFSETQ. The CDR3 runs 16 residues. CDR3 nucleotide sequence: TGCGCCAGCAGCTTGGATTTTGGGACAGGGGGCTATGGCTACACCTTC. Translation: CASSLDFGTGGYGYTF.